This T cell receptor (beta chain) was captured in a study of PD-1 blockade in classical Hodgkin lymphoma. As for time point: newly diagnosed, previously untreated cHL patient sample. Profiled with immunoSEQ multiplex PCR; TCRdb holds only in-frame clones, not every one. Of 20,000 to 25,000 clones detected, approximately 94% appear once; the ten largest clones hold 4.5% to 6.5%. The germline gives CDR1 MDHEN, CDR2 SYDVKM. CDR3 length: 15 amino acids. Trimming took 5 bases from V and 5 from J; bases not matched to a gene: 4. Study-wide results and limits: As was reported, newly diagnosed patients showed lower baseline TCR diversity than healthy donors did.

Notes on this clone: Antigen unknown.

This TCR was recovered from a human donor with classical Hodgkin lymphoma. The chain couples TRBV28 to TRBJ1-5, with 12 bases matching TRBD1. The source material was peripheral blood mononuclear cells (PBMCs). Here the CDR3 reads CASSPGQGADQPQHF. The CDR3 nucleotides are TGTGCCAGCAGTCCGGGACAGGGGGCGGATCAGCCCCAGCATTTT.